These 26 T cell receptor beta chains came from one sample sequenced in a study of blood T cell repertoires in COVID-19. TCRdb keeps only in-frame clones here, not all; method: immunoSEQ multiplex PCR. The sample shows some 260,000 clones, more than 70% of them seen only once. The material sequenced was peripheral blood. The receptors were sampled from a woman aged 35 to 49 who had recovered from COVID-19.

The chain combines TRBV7-2 with TRBJ2-1; 10 nucleotides line up with TRBD2. V was pared by 5 bases and J by 6 bases, with 7 bases of the junction left unmatched. The CDR3 contains 15 residues. Germline CDR1 reads SGHTA; CDR2 reads FQGNSA. This chain's CDR3 is CASSNSGRPFNEQFF. In DNA form, the CDR3 reads TGTGCCAGCAGCAATAGCGGGAGGCCGTTCAATGAGCAGTTCTTC.

V usage is TRBV7-2 and J usage is TRBJ2-1; 7 bases are shared with TRBD2. Per the germline V gene, CDR1 is SGHTA and CDR2 is FQGNSA. V was clipped by 5 bases and J by 9 bases; unmatched bases: 7. The CDR3 sequence is 13 residues long. The CDR3: CASSLGGFGEQFF. The CDR3 DNA sequence: TGTGCCAGCAGCCTGGGAGGGTTCGGTGAGCAGTTCTTC.

This rearrangement joins TRBV4-2 to TRBJ1-6, with 7 bases matching TRBD1. Germline CDR1 is LGHNA and CDR2 is YNFKEQ. The CDR3 sequence is 15 residues long. With V trimmed by 4 bases and J by 9 bases, 9 bases remained unmatched. CDR3 sequence: CASSRNDRDGSPLHF. The CDR3 DNA follows: TGTGCCAGCAGCCGTAACGACAGGGACGGTTCACCCCTCCACTTT.

In this sample, this clone turned up once. The chain couples TRBV29-1 to TRBJ1-2; possibly TRBD1 for D (6 bases). This CDR3 has 13 amino acids. V lost 4 bases and J 0 bases, leaving 9 bases between the germline ends. Looked up from germline, CDR1 is SQVTM and CDR2 is ANQGSEA. The CDR3 here is CSVARDTNYGYTF. DNA of the CDR3: TGCAGCGTTGCGAGGGACACTAACTATGGCTACACCTTC. Variable domain in full (rest from reference TRBV29-1 and TRBJ1-2): SAVISQKPSRDICQRGTSLTIQCQVDSQVTMMFWYRQQPGQSLTLIATANQGSEATYESGFVIDKFPISRPNLTFSTLTVSNMSPEDSSIYLCSVARDTNYGYTFGSGTRLTVV.

This clone was detected only a few times. The chain uses TRBV5-1 and TRBJ2-7, with TRBD2 matching 9 bases. Germline CDR1 reads SGHRS; CDR2 reads YFSETQ. The CDR3 runs 15 residues. V lost 0 bases, J lost 2 bases, and 3 bases stayed unmatched. The chain's CDR3 is CASSLASGKTYEQYF. CDR3 sequence (DNA): TGCGCCAGCAGCTTGGCTAGCGGGAAGACCTACGAGCAGTACTTC.

As for this clone: Other nucleotide sequences in the sample specify the same CDR3. V is TRBV18 and J is TRBJ2-3, with a weak D call TRBD1 (5 bases). The V and J ends lost 3 bases and 1 base respectively, with 8 bases between them. This CDR3 comprises 14 residues. From germline, CDR1 is KGHSH and CDR2 LQKENI. The CDR3: CASSPARGTDTQYF. For the CDR3, the DNA is TGTGCCAGCTCACCTGCCAGGGGCACAGATACGCAGTATTTT.

This sequence joins TRBV6-5 and TRBJ1-1, with D maybe TRBD1 (6 bases). V lost 6 bases and J lost 4, with 12 bases in between. The CDR3 has 13 amino acids. CDR1 and CDR2 (germline): MNHEY, SVGAGI. The CDR3 protein is CASSQGFGTEAFF. The DNA for the CDR3 is TGTGCCAGCAGCCAGGGGTTCGGCACTGAAGCTTTCTTT.

V gene TRBV3-1 (or the pseudogene TRBV3-2) combines with J gene TRBJ1-6, with 10 bases lining up with TRBD1. Trimming cost V 6 bases and J 6 bases; bases outside gene matches: 2. This CDR3 contains 14 residues. The germline V gene has CDR1 LGHDT and CDR2 YNNKEL (reference sequence). CDR3 bases: TGTGCCAGCAGGGGGACAGGGGTTAATTCACCCCTCCACTTT. Translating it yields CASRGTGVNSPLHF.

This clone was picked up a small number of times. The rearrangement uses TRBV21-1 and TRBJ1-5; no DNA check was done on the table's D call, TRBD1. TRBV21-1 is an annotated pseudogene. This CDR3 is built from 16 residues. CDR3 protein: CASSKPKQGTHQPQHF. The CDR3 DNA follows: TGTGCCAGCAGCAAACCCAAACAGGGGACCCATCAGCCCCAGCATTTT.

This chain uses TRBV7-9 with TRBJ1-4; 7 nucleotides line up with TRBD1. Per the germline V gene, CDR1 is SEHNR and CDR2 is FQNEAQ (reference sequence). CDR3 length: 15 amino acids. Germline trimming cut 5 bases from V and 3 bases from J; bases unmatched to any gene: 6. Here the CDR3 DNA reads TGTGCCAGCAGCCTCCGACAGGGCCCTAATGAAAAACTGTTTTTT. As protein: CASSLRQGPNEKLFF.

The V and J genes are TRBV11-2 and TRBJ2-7; 9 bases line up with TRBD1. CDR1 and CDR2 (germline): SGHAT, FQNNGV. CDR3 length: 14 residues. V shed 5 bases, J shed 0 bases, and the junction held 2 bases outside the gene matches. The CDR3 DNA follows: TGTGCCAGCAGCGGGACAGGGAGCTCCTACGAGCAGTACTTC. It specifies CASSGTGSSYEQYF.

The V gene is TRBV5-1, the J gene TRBJ2-1; the match to TRBD1 covers 11 bases. CDR1 and CDR2 from the germline V gene are SGHRS and YFSETQ. CDR3 length: 15 residues. V gave up 4 bases and J gave up 4 bases; unmatched junction bases: 4. The CDR3 loop reads CASSLGTGGYNEQFF. In DNA form, the CDR3 reads TGCGCCAGCAGCCTCGGGACAGGGGGATACAATGAGCAGTTCTTC.

Concerning this clone itself: A clone one base away is much larger, so this may be a read error. This specimen includes other DNA sequences encoding the same CDR3. This chain uses TRBV6-6 with TRBJ2-2; TRBD2 is a possible D gene (6 bases). Germline assignment: CDR1 MNHNY and CDR2 SVGAGI (reference sequence). Trimming stripped 5 bases from V and 6 bases from J, with 19 bases between. This CDR3 has 16 residues. The CDR3 sequence is CASSRLARRVAGELFF. DNA for the CDR3: TGTGCCAGCAGTCGACTGGCGCGGAGGGTCGCCGGGGAGCTGTTTTTT.

The chain is built from TRBV7-2 and TRBJ1-1; 8 bases match TRBD1. V dropped 3 bases and J dropped 4; count of bases not matched to a gene: 13. There are 17 residues in the CDR3. Germline V gene lookup returns CDR1 SGHTA and CDR2 FQGNSA. The CDR3 sequence: CASSFLLRGQGTTEAFF. CDR3 nucleotides: TGTGCCAGCAGCTTTCTCCTTCGCGGACAGGGAACCACTGAAGCTTTCTTT.

The chain couples TRBV19 to TRBJ2-5; the D gene is possibly TRBD1 (5 bases). This CDR3 region has 14 residues. Germline V gene data show CDR1 as LNHDA and CDR2 as SQIVND (reference sequence). V was shortened by 5 bases and J by 2 bases, with 12 bases between the two germline ends. The CDR3 loop reads CASSQGYPQETQYF. The CDR3 nucleotides read TGTGCCAGTAGTCAGGGATACCCACAAGAGACCCAGTACTTC.

V and J are TRBV6-6 and TRBJ1-4, with 10 bases identical to TRBD1. The CDR3 has 16 amino acids. Losses at the gene ends were 6 bases for V and 4 bases for J; bases not matched to a gene: 8. Germline CDR1 MNHNY, CDR2 SVGAGI (reference sequence). The CDR3 protein is CASSQRTGGINEKLFF. The CDR3 region has the DNA TGTGCCAGCAGCCAAAGGACAGGGGGGATTAATGAAAAACTGTTTTTT.

This chain joins TRBV13 and TRBJ2-3, with D perhaps matching TRBD2 (6 bases). The V end lost 4 bases, the J end lost 0 bases, and 11 bases lay between the germline ends. Germline-derived CDR1 and CDR2 are PRHDT and FYEKMQ (reference sequence). The CDR3 spans 15 residues. The CDR3 loop reads CASSSPGLSTDTQYF. CDR3 sequence (DNA): TGTGCCAGCAGCTCTCCGGGACTGAGCACAGATACGCAGTATTTT.

This chain uses TRBV28 with TRBJ2-7, with 7 positions matching TRBD1. The germline V gene has CDR1 MDHEN and CDR2 SYDVKM. V dropped 2 bases and J dropped 2; count of bases not matched to a gene: 3. The CDR3 is 14 residues long. The chain's CDR3 is CASSLVTGAYEQYF. CDR3 coding DNA: TGTGCCAGCAGTTTAGTCACAGGGGCCTACGAGCAGTACTTC.

The chain links TRBV7-2 to TRBJ2-7; D uncertain. CDR3 length: 17 amino acids. With 2 bases removed from V and 0 bases from J, the gap between germline ends came to 17 bases. Germline values: CDR1 SGHTA, CDR2 FQGNSA. CDR3 DNA: TGTGCCAGCAGCTTATCGGTGGTGCCACCGAGCTCCTACGAGCAGTACTTC. Its translation is CASSLSVVPPSSYEQYF.

The chain employs TRBV4-3 and TRBJ2-5; tentatively, D is TRBD2 (6 bases). V was pared by 0 bases and J by 6 bases, with 11 bases between. CDR1 is LGHNA and CDR2 is YSLEER in the germline V gene. This CDR3 has 14 residues. The CDR3 coding sequence is TGCGCCAGCAGCCAAGATCCAGGGAGGCAGACCCAGTACTTC. Amino acids: CASSQDPGRQTQYF.

This clone occurred once. The rearrangement uses TRBV2 and TRBJ1-3; D ambiguous. Germline V gives CDR1 SNHLY, CDR2 FYNNEI. This CDR3 is built from 13 residues. The germline V and J ends were trimmed by 10 bases and 2 bases, with 12 bases remaining between them. The CDR3 sequence: CATTRVAGNTIYF. In DNA, the CDR3 is TGTGCCACCACGCGGGTGGCTGGAAACACCATATATTTT.

This clone was recorded only once. The rearrangement links TRBV5-4 to TRBJ2-2; tentatively, D is TRBD1 (6 bases). With 4 bases removed from V and 1 base from J, the gap between germline ends came to 14 bases. The CDR3 length is 16 residues. Germline V gives CDR1 SGHNT, CDR2 YYREEE (reference sequence). CDR3 in DNA: TGTGCCAGCAGCCCGGGGTTGGACAGGAACACCGGGGAGCTGTTTTTT. Translating it yields CASSPGLDRNTGELFF.

The chain employs TRBV29-1 and TRBJ2-3; 14 bases are a match to TRBD2. V trimming: 8 bases; J trimming: 3 bases; junction bases outside the gene matches: 7. Germline lookup yields CDR1 SQVTM and CDR2 ANQGSEA. The CDR3 sequence is 15 residues long. As DNA, the CDR3 is TGCAGCTCCTGGACTAGCGGGAGGCTGACAGATACGCAGTATTTT. Translated, it gives CSSWTSGRLTDTQYF.

The count of this clone is one. The CDR3 is CASSLETSGEETQYF. The CDR3, as DNA: TGTGCCAGCAGCTTAGAGACTAGCGGGGAGGAGACCCAGTACTTC. The V gene is TRBV7-6, the J gene TRBJ2-5, with TRBD2 matching 11 bases. The germline V gene has CDR1 SGHVS and CDR2 FNYEAQ. J lost 5 bases, V lost 1 base, and 3 bases had no gene match. This CDR3 is built from 15 residues.

The chain's CDR3 is CAGGTGSTDTQYF. The DNA for the CDR3 is TGTGCCGGCGGCACAGGGAGCACAGATACGCAGTATTTT. The chain is built from TRBV5-5 and TRBJ2-3; D might be TRBD1 (6 bases). The CDR3 has 13 amino acids. In germline, CDR1 is SGHKS, CDR2 YYEKEE (reference sequence). The V gene lost 10 bases and the J gene lost 0 bases, with 12 bases spanning the gap.

V is TRBV6-6 and J is TRBJ2-2; 7 bases are a match to TRBD2. This CDR3 has 15 amino acids. Germline trimming cut 0 bases from V and 5 bases from J; bases unmatched to any gene: 3. CDR1 MNHNY and CDR2 SVGAGI come from the germline V gene (reference sequence). CDR3 amino acids: CASSYSVGGTGELFF. CDR3 nucleotide sequence: TGTGCCAGCAGTTACTCTGTCGGGGGGACCGGGGAGCTGTTTTTT.